This T cell receptor beta chain was documented in a study of blood T cell repertoires in COVID-19. Self-reported history from a screening survey and questionnaire set each donor's cohort. In the study's own analysis: Reference gene primer amplification gave estimated nucleated cell counts. Data came from immunoSEQ multiplex PCR; TCRdb stores just in-frame clones and leaves some out. D and trimming come from the DNA, and the V and J calls and clone size come from that table. The table includes 150,000 to 200,000 clones, 76% detected once. Germline-derived CDR1 and CDR2 are MNHEY and SVGAGI. The CDR3 runs 15 residues. J lost 0 bases, V lost 6 bases, and 5 bases had no gene match.

V usage is TRBV6-5 and J usage is TRBJ1-2; 9 positions agree with TRBD1. The specimen was PBMCs or T cells enriched from blood (not recorded which). This TCR came from a woman aged 45-65 years with acute COVID-19. Here the CDR3 DNA reads TGTGCCAGCAGAGGGACAGGGACGGCTAACTATGGCTACACCTTC. It yields the protein CASRGTGTANYGYTF.